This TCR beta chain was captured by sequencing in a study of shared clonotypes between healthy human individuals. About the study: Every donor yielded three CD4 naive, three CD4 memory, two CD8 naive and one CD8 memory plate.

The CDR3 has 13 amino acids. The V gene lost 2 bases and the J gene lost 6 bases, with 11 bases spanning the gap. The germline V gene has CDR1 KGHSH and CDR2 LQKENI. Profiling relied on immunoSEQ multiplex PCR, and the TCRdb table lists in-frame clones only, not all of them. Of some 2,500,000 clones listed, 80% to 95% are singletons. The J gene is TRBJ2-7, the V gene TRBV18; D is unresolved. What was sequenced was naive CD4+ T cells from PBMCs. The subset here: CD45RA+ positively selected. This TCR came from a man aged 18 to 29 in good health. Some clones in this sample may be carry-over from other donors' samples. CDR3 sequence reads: CASSPNHALEQYF. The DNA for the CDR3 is TGTGCCAGCTCACCAAATCATGCCCTCGAGCAGTACTTC.